These 27 T cell receptor beta chains were all obtained from the same sample, sequenced in a study of T cells in Graves' hyperthyroidism and ophthalmopathy. Template material for amplifying TCR beta CDR3 regions consisted of RNA transcripts. In the first-round RT-PCR of the TCR CDR3, the HTBI primer set was used. MiXCR, applied by TCRdb to the multiplex PCR reads, yields one record per CDR3 protein. The sample includes 530,000 or so distinct CDR3 sequences, approximately 25% of them seen just once. Sequencing was carried out using blood. The source of these receptors is a woman under 40 with Graves' ophthalmopathy.

The sample holds many counts of this clonotype. This chain links TRBV7-9 with TRBJ2-4; a possible D gene is TRBD2 (6 bases). This CDR3 has 14 residues. Germline CDR1 is SEHNR and CDR2 is FQNEAQ (reference sequence). V shed 1 base and J shed 9 bases, with 13 bases lying between them. The CDR3 reads CASSLEAGTVIQYF. As DNA, the CDR3 is TGTGCCAGCAGCTTAGAGGCGGGGACTGTCATTCAGTACTTC.

Note on this clonotype: A much more abundant neighbour one base away suggests this may be a read error. This chain joins TRBV2 and TRBJ2-5, with D possibly matching TRBD1 (5 bases). Germline-derived CDR1 and CDR2 are SNHLY and FYNNEI. V was trimmed by 6 bases and J by 5 bases, leaving 16 bases between them. The CDR3 length is 14 residues. Written as DNA, the CDR3 is TGTGCCAGCAGGGCAGGGTGTCATGGGGAGACCCAGTACTTC. This codes for CASRAGCHGETQYF.

This rearrangement joins TRBV20-1 to TRBJ2-7; perhaps TRBD2 as D (6 bases). The CDR3 covers 15 residues. Germline CDR1 DFQATT, CDR2 SNEGSKA (reference sequence). V dropped 3 bases and J dropped 2 bases, with 17 bases sitting between them. The CDR3, as DNA: TGCAGTGCTAGGCGGTGGGGCGGGGTTACCTACGAGCAGTACTTC. It codes for CSARRWGGVTYEQYF.

Concerning this clonotype itself: At one end the junction does not follow the germline gene, possibly because of a read error. The chain recombines TRBV6-5 with TRBJ2-7; perhaps TRBD2 as D (5 bases). Germline assignment: CDR1 MNHEY and CDR2 SVGAGI. The CDR3 sequence is 14 residues long. CDR3 bases: TGTGCCAGCAGTTTAGGACTGGGCTCCTACGATCAGTACTTC. Translating gives CASSLGLGSYDQYF.

This clonotype was detected many times. V gene TRBV12-3 or TRBV12-4 combines with J gene TRBJ1-2; 12 nucleotides match TRBD1. The CDR3 loop spans 16 amino acids. V shed 5 bases and J 5 bases; nucleotides not matched to a gene: 9. The CDR3 DNA is TGTGCCAGCAGTCTTGGGACAGGGGGCGTGTGGTATGGCTACACCTTC. It codes for CASSLGTGGVWYGYTF.

This clonotype was counted many times. The chain is built from TRBV27 and TRBJ2-5; 10 bases are a match to TRBD2. Trimming took 4 bases from V and 2 from J; bases not matched to a gene: 16. The CDR3 length is 19 residues. CDR1 and CDR2 from the germline V gene are MNHEY and SMNVEV (reference sequence). CDR3 amino acids: CASSSSIGIAGGTQETQYF. CDR3 in DNA: TGTGCCAGCAGTTCCTCGATTGGGATAGCGGGGGGCACGCAAGAGACCCAGTACTTC.

This chain uses TRBV5-1 with TRBJ1-2, with D unclear. Germline CDR1 is SGHRS and CDR2 is YFSETQ. The CDR3 is made up of 14 amino acids. Trimming shortened V by 1 base and J by 2 bases, and 9 bases separated the two germline ends. This chain's CDR3 is CASSLWPGNYGYTF. CDR3 DNA sequence: TGCGCCAGCAGCTTGTGGCCGGGGAACTATGGCTACACCTTC.

This clonotype has at least ten counts. The rearrangement joins TRBV2 to TRBJ1-1; D is perhaps TRBD1 (5 bases). Trimming removed 4 bases at V and 0 bases at J, with 12 bases between. CDR3 length equals 15 residues. Per the germline V gene, CDR1 is SNHLY and CDR2 is FYNNEI. The CDR3 loop reads CASSVTGPVNTEAFF. The CDR3 DNA reads as TGTGCCAGCAGTGTTACAGGACCAGTGAACACTGAAGCTTTCTTT.

The chain uses TRBV6-1 and TRBJ2-5; 13 positions agree with TRBD2. CDR1 is MNHNS, CDR2 SASEGT, per germline. J gave up 5 bases and V 4 bases, and 7 bases lay outside the gene matches. The CDR3 has 16 residues. CDR3: CASSGRLAGGMETQYF. The CDR3, as DNA: TGTGCCAGCAGTGGGCGACTAGCGGGAGGAATGGAGACCCAGTACTTC.

This clonotype occurred many times. The V call is TRBV7-2, the J call TRBJ2-7; no definite D call. This CDR3 is 14 amino acids long. V was shortened by 5 bases and J by 0 bases, with 11 bases between the two germline ends. Germline values: CDR1 SGHTA, CDR2 FQGNSA. CDR3 in amino acids: CASSMTVNSYEQYF. For the CDR3, the DNA is TGTGCCAGCAGCATGACGGTGAACTCCTACGAGCAGTACTTC. Based on the CDR3 plus reference TRBV7-2 and TRBJ2-7, the full variable domain is GAGVSQSPSNKVTEKGKDVELRCDPISGHTALYWYRQSLGQGLEFLIYFQGNSAPDKSGLPSDRFSAERTGGSVSTLTIQRTQQEDSAVYLCASSMTVNSYEQYFGPGTRLTVT.

This clonotype came up many times. The V and J genes are TRBV11-2 and TRBJ2-7, with D tentatively TRBD2 (8 bases). CDR3 length: 16 residues. V lost 3 bases and J lost 3, with 18 bases in between. Germline-derived CDR1 and CDR2 are SGHAT and FQNNGV. The CDR3 DNA is TGTGCCAGCAGCTTCGGGGGGGGGACAGTCAACTACGAGCAGTACTTC. This sequence encodes CASSFGGGTVNYEQYF.

The rearrangement uses TRBV28 and TRBJ1-2; D not resolved. The germline V and J ends were trimmed by 3 bases and 7 bases, with 15 bases remaining between them. The CDR3 has 14 residues. In germline, CDR1 is MDHEN, CDR2 SYDVKM. The CDR3 coding sequence is TGTGCCAGCAGTTTCGACGGACTCACCAGTGGCTACACCTTC. Residues: CASSFDGLTSGYTF.

This clonotype was observed at least ten times. This chain connects TRBV7-9 to TRBJ1-1; unclear D gene. The V and J ends lost 3 bases and 0 bases respectively, with 14 bases between them. This CDR3 has 16 residues. Germline V gene lookup returns CDR1 SEHNR and CDR2 FQNEAQ (reference sequence). DNA for the CDR3: TGTGCCAGCAGCTTCGACCTCCGGAGCATGAACACTGAAGCTTTCTTT. Its protein is CASSFDLRSMNTEAFF.

This clonotype was seen ten or more times. The chain links TRBV12-3 or TRBV12-4 to TRBJ1-2, with a possible D match to TRBD1 (6 bases). Between the trimmed V and J ends, which lost 6 bases and 7 bases, there was a span of 18 bases. The CDR3 totals 14 residues. For the CDR3, the DNA is TGTGCCAGCAGCCGGGGGCAGGTGGCGGGTGGCTACACCTTC. Its translation is CASSRGQVAGGYTF.

This clonotype was counted a few times. A much bigger clone sits one base away, suggesting this may be a read error. The chain combines TRBV29-1 with TRBJ1-1; D gene unclear. The germline V gene encodes CDR1 SQVTM and CDR2 ANQGSEA. The CDR3 runs 12 residues. V was clipped by 4 bases and J by 0 bases, with 6 bases between them. CDR3 sequence (DNA): TGCAGCGTTGCGGTCCTGAACACTGAAGCTTTCTTT. Residues: CSVAVLNTEAFF.

This clonotype was observed once. V is TRBV2 and J is TRBJ1-1, with D unclear. The CDR3 extends over 14 amino acids. Per germline, CDR1 SNHLY and CDR2 FYNNEI. The V end was cut by 7 bases, the J end by 3 bases, with 15 bases between. The CDR3 here is CASNPIAKYTEAFF. The CDR3 coding sequence is TGTGCCAGCAATCCGATAGCAAAGTACACTGAAGCTTTCTTT.

The table lists this clonotype with many counts. The CDR3 nucleotides read TGCAGTGCTAGCATCAGGGAGGTTACCAATCAGCCCCAGCATTTT. Translating it yields CSASIREVTNQPQHF. The gene calls are TRBV20-1 and TRBJ1-5, with a tentative D call TRBD1 (5 bases). The germline V gene has CDR1 DFQATT and CDR2 SNEGSKA (reference sequence). V lost 3 bases to trimming and J lost 3 bases, with 15 bases between them. This CDR3 contains 15 residues.

The table lists this clonotype with a few counts. The chain combines TRBV6-1 with TRBJ2-7, with D possibly being TRBD2 (5 bases). V lost 7 bases and J 7 bases, leaving 17 bases between the germline ends. The CDR3 is made up of 13 amino acids. Germline assignment: CDR1 MNHNS and CDR2 SASEGT. The CDR3, as DNA: TGTGCCAGCACCCACCTACCAACGGGGGAGCAGTACTTC. Its translation is CASTHLPTGEQYF.

This clonotype came up many times. The rearrangement joins TRBV12-3 or TRBV12-4 to TRBJ1-2; no firm D call. This CDR3 contains 13 residues. V gave up 3 bases and J gave up 4 bases, with 9 bases separating them. The CDR3 DNA is TGTGCCAGCAGTTTTGGGTCGGGCTATGGCTACACCTTC. Its protein is CASSFGSGYGYTF.

A remark on this clonotype: Germline and junction disagree at one end, which may indicate a read error. The chain links TRBV19 to TRBJ2-7; 11 bases agree with TRBD2. Germline loops: CDR1 LNHDA, CDR2 SQIVND (reference sequence). The CDR3 contains 15 residues. The CDR3, as DNA: TGTGCCAGTAGTATTGGGACTAGCGGTTCCTGCGAGCAGTACTTC. Amino acid sequence: CASSIGTSGSCEQYF. Full variable domain (remainder filled in from reference TRBV19 and TRBJ2-7): DGGITQSPKYLFRKEGQNVTLSCEQNLNHDAMYWYRQDPGQGLRLIYYSQIVNDFQKGDIAEGYSVSREKKESFPLTVTSAQKNPTAFYLCASSIGTSGSCEQYFGPGTRLTVT.

A remark on this clonotype: A read error may account for a junction end that differs from germline. The chain joins TRBV3-1 to TRBJ1-5, with 7 bases lining up with TRBD1. CDR3 size: 15 residues. CDR1 and CDR2 (germline): LGHDT, YNNKEL (reference sequence). The CDR3 sequence is CANSQEGGAGQPQHF. The CDR3 coding sequence is TGTGCCAACAGCCAAGAAGGGGGCGCGGGGCAGCCCCAGCATTTT.

The table lists this clonotype with a few counts. The chain is built from TRBV20-1 and TRBJ2-2; 7 bases agree with TRBD1. The trim removed 3 bases at V and 6 bases at J, leaving 7 bases unmatched. The V gene's germline CDR1 is DFQATT and CDR2 SNEGSKA (reference sequence). CDR3 length equals 14 residues. This chain's CDR3 is CSARIQGTAGELFF. The DNA of the CDR3 is TGCAGTGCTAGGATACAGGGGACGGCCGGGGAGCTGTTTTTT.

This clonotype was seen more than once but under ten times. V gene TRBV20-1 combines with J gene TRBJ1-2, with D uncertain. Germline CDR1 DFQATT, CDR2 SNEGSKA (reference sequence). This CDR3 region has 13 residues. V was clipped by 6 bases and J by 5 bases, with 16 bases between them. CDR3 sequence (DNA): TGCAGTGCCGACCCGGAAAGAGGGTATGGCTACACCTTC. It yields the protein CSADPERGYGYTF.

V is TRBV30 and J is TRBJ1-6, with D perhaps TRBD1 (5 bases). This CDR3 is built from 14 residues. Trimming shortened V by 4 bases and J by 2 bases, and 9 bases separated the two germline ends. Germline CDR1 GTSNPN, CDR2 SVGIG (reference sequence). CDR3 in amino acids: CAWNRGAYNSPLHF. The CDR3 DNA sequence: TGTGCCTGGAACCGGGGCGCCTATAATTCACCCCTCCACTTT.

In its sample, this clonotype was seen a few times. The genes are TRBV19 and TRBJ1-3; D might be TRBD1 (6 bases). Germline loops: CDR1 LNHDA, CDR2 SQIVND (reference sequence). V lost 6 bases and J lost 4, with 13 bases in between. This CDR3 has 14 amino acids. Written as DNA, the CDR3 is TGTGCCAGTAGCCCCCCAGGGGACGGAAACACCATATATTTT. It encodes CASSPPGDGNTIYF.

With regard to this clonotype: Relative to the germline gene, one junction end is altered; a read error may explain this. The chain joins TRBV5-6 to TRBJ2-7; D not resolved. The CDR3 is 13 residues long. The V gene's germline CDR1 is SGHDT and CDR2 YYEEEE. CDR3 region: CVSSLSRTYEQYF. CDR3 bases: TGTGTCAGCAGCTTATCGCGAACCTACGAGCAGTACTTC.

This clonotype has a count of ten or more. V gene TRBV15 combines with J gene TRBJ2-7, with TRBD2 matching over 7 bases. Per the germline V gene, CDR1 is LNHNV and CDR2 is YYDKDF (reference sequence). The CDR3 covers 14 residues. V gave up 8 bases and J gave up 3 bases; unmatched junction bases: 10. The CDR3 region is CATATLAGHYEQYF. In DNA form, the CDR3 reads TGTGCCACCGCGACGTTAGCGGGCCACTACGAGCAGTACTTC.